Below, one T cell receptor (beta chain) is given with its context. Antigen specificity is unknown. The data stem from a study of shared clonotypes between healthy human individuals. Study results and caveats: The low donor count limited represented genetic and exposure-history diversity.

After removal of 8 bases from V and 6 bases from J, the junction contained 3 bases not matched to a gene. The CDR3 covers 11 residues. Germline CDR1 is ENHRY and CDR2 is SYGVKD. Unsorted PBMC replicate PCRs drew on around 280 ng DNA, representing approximately 30,000 T cell genomes. Sequencing used immunoSEQ multiplex PCR; TCRdb keeps in-frame clones, though not all of them. The sample holds 470,000 or so clones, 81% seen once. Sequencing used PBMCs. The source of this sequence is a middle-aged woman in good health. Some clones in this sample may be carry-over from other donors' samples. The gene calls are TRBV10-3 and TRBJ2-7; 8 positions agree with TRBD2. CDR3 nucleotide sequence: TGTGCCATCGACGGGGGGGGCGAGCAGTACTTC. Protein product: CAIDGGGEQYF.